These 24 T cell receptor beta chains originate from one sample sequenced in a study of regulatory T cells in long-lasting Graves disease. iRepertoire HTBI primers and Arm-PCR of CDR3 regions built TCR beta libraries. A single record per CDR3 protein comes from TCRdb applying MiXCR to the multiplex PCR reads. This sample carries around 500,000 distinct CDR3 sequences, around 16% of them seen once, and the ten largest clones take just under 25%. Time point of the sample: newly diagnosed GD, antithyroid drugs for less than 3 months. PBMCs provided the RNA from which the TCR library was made. The data were also submitted as part of a second study, on T cells in Graves' hyperthyroidism and ophthalmopathy.

The sequencing here drew on peripheral blood mononuclear cells (PBMCs), taken at new diagnosis, from a patient treated with antithyroid drugs. The source is a woman aged 35-65 years with Graves disease.

The J gene is TRBJ1-3, the V gene TRBV6-1, with D tentatively TRBD1 (6 bases). The V gene lost 4 bases and the J gene lost 4 bases, with 17 bases spanning the gap. The CDR3 totals 16 residues. Germline values: CDR1 MNHNS, CDR2 SASEGT. The DNA of the CDR3 is TGTGCCAGCAGTGGACACAGGGAGGTTGCCGGAAACACCATATATTTT. Translating gives CASSGHREVAGNTIYF.

This clonotype was counted a few times. The chain employs TRBV7-2 and TRBJ1-4; TRBD1 aligns across 7 bases. The V gene end was trimmed by 1 base and the J gene end by 7 bases; junction bases not matched to a gene: 12. This CDR3 region has 17 residues. CDR1 and CDR2 from the germline V gene are SGHTA and FQGNSA. CDR3 DNA: TGTGCCAGCAGCTTAGAGATGCTTGCAGGGGGGCTTGAAAAACTGTTTTTT. Encoded protein: CASSLEMLAGGLEKLFF. The variable domain in full, completed from reference TRBV7-2 and TRBJ1-4, reads GAGVSQSPSNKVTEKGKDVELRCDPISGHTALYWYRQSLGQGLEFLIYFQGNSAPDKSGLPSDRFSAERTGGSVSTLTIQRTQQEDSAVYLCASSLEMLAGGLEKLFFGSGTQLSVL.

The table lists this clonotype with many counts. CDR3 in amino acids: CASSPTGVDYGYTF. CDR3 DNA: TGTGCCAGCAGCCCAACAGGGGTCGACTATGGCTACACCTTC. The chain is built from TRBV12-3 or TRBV12-4 and TRBJ1-2; 7 bases fit TRBD1. The CDR3 sequence is 14 residues long. Trimming removed 6 bases from V and 3 bases from J; junction bases left unmatched: 7.

This clonotype was detected ten times or more. The chain combines TRBV2 with TRBJ2-3; 10 positions match TRBD2. J was trimmed by 4 bases and V by 7 bases; bases with no gene match: 11. Germline V gives CDR1 SNHLY, CDR2 FYNNEI. The CDR3 length is 16 residues. This CDR3 reads CASKSLAGVQSDTQYF. Written as DNA, the CDR3 is TGTGCCAGCAAGAGCCTAGCGGGGGTGCAATCAGATACGCAGTATTTT. The full variable domain, rest sourced from reference TRBV2 and TRBJ2-3, is EPEVTQTPSHQVTQMGQEVILRCVPISNHLYFYWYRQILGQKVEFLVSFYNNEISEKSEIFDDQFSVERPDGSNFTLKIRSTKLEDSAMYFCASKSLAGVQSDTQYFGPGTRLTVL.

V usage is TRBV10-3 and J usage is TRBJ1-3; D ambiguous. Germline V gives CDR1 ENHRY, CDR2 SYGVKD. V was trimmed by 10 bases and J by 0 bases, leaving 10 bases between them. The CDR3 has 13 amino acids. The CDR3 coding sequence is TGTGCCACTTTCCGGCCCTCTGGAAACACCATATATTTT. Translating gives CATFRPSGNTIYF.

This clonotype has a count of ten or more. The chain employs TRBV27 and TRBJ1-1, with D possibly TRBD1 on 6 matching bases. CDR3 length equals 18 residues. Deletions cut 4 bases from V and 0 bases from J, with 21 bases between. The germline gives CDR1 MNHEY, CDR2 SMNVEV (reference sequence). The chain's CDR3 is CASSSGATYGSVNTEAFF. CDR3 in DNA: TGTGCCAGCAGTTCGGGGGCCACGTACGGATCGGTGAACACTGAAGCTTTCTTT.

This clonotype was seen ten or more times. The chain recombines TRBV5-1 with TRBJ2-3; no firm D call. Germline V CDR1 and CDR2: SGHRS, YFSETQ. V gave up 1 base and J gave up 0 bases, with 6 bases separating them. This CDR3 has 14 residues. CDR3 DNA sequence: TGCGCCAGCAGCTTGCAGCCTAGCACAGATACGCAGTATTTT. Its protein product is CASSLQPSTDTQYF.

This clonotype was detected only a few times. The chain joins TRBV4-1 to TRBJ1-5; D might be TRBD1 (5 bases). Germline values: CDR1 MGHRA, CDR2 YSYEKL. V dropped 3 bases and J dropped 1 base, with 13 bases sitting between them. The CDR3 consists of 16 residues. The CDR3 spells CASSQLGRGSNQPQHF. The CDR3, as DNA: TGCGCCAGCAGCCAGCTGGGGAGGGGAAGCAATCAGCCCCAGCATTTT.

The sample holds a few counts of this clonotype. The rearrangement joins TRBV19 to TRBJ1-5, with D possibly matching TRBD1 (6 bases). The germline CDR1 and CDR2 sequences are LNHDA and SQIVND (reference sequence). The ends were cut back, 8 bases at V and 4 bases at J, with 18 bases in the middle. The CDR3 length is 15 residues. CDR3 bases: TGTGCCAGTCAAGAGACCGGGGGCCTTAATCAGCCCCAGCATTTT. Protein sequence: CASQETGGLNQPQHF.

This clonotype was found many times. The chain links TRBV6-9 to TRBJ1-3; possibly TRBD1 for D (5 bases). The V end lost 3 bases, the J end lost 2 bases, and 14 bases lay between the germline ends. Germline V lookup: CDR1 MNHGY, CDR2 SVAAGI. This CDR3 has 16 residues. DNA of the CDR3: TGTGCCAGCAGTTACTTAGCCTCGGGGGCTGGAAACACCATATATTTT. It is translated as CASSYLASGAGNTIYF.

This chain uses TRBV27 with TRBJ1-1, with D unclear. Trimming removed 0 bases at V and 7 bases at J, with 15 bases between. Germline CDR1 is MNHEY and CDR2 is SMNVEV (reference sequence). The CDR3 length is 15 residues. The CDR3 reads CASSLSRESSLEAFF. The CDR3 coding sequence is TGTGCCAGCAGTTTATCCCGGGAATCGTCCCTTGAAGCTTTCTTT.

This clonotype occurred a few times. The chain has TRBV19 and TRBJ1-6; D ambiguous. Germline CDR1 is LNHDA and CDR2 is SQIVND (reference sequence). The CDR3 is 12 amino acids. Between the trimmed V and J ends, which lost 5 bases and 10 bases, there was a span of 9 bases. DNA for the CDR3: TGTGCCAGTAGTGATAAGAGATCACCCCTCCACTTT. Translation gives CASSDKRSPLHF.

This clonotype was seen a handful of times. Written as DNA, the CDR3 is TGTGCCAGCAGTGTCTTCTCTGGAAACACCATATATTTT. It encodes CASSVFSGNTIYF. The chain has TRBV12-3 or TRBV12-4 and TRBJ1-3; no firm D call. This CDR3 comprises 13 residues. V was cut by 5 bases and J by 0 bases, with 5 bases left in between.

This clonotype was observed many times. The chain recombines TRBV5-5 with TRBJ2-3, with D perhaps TRBD1 or TRBD2 (5 bases each). CDR1 is SGHKS, CDR2 YYEKEE, per germline (reference sequence). CDR3 size: 15 residues. With 0 bases removed from V and 5 bases from J, the gap between germline ends came to 13 bases. CDR3 in DNA: TGTGCCAGCAGCTTGGTGGGACCCACGGGAGATACGCAGTATTTT. It encodes CASSLVGPTGDTQYF.

The table lists this clonotype with many counts. The chain combines TRBV10-3 with TRBJ1-1; perhaps TRBD1 as D (5 bases). The CDR3 is 12 amino acids. Germline V gives CDR1 ENHRY, CDR2 SYGVKD. Deletions cut 10 bases from V and 0 bases from J, with 9 bases between. The DNA for the CDR3 is TGTGCCACAGGGATTTTGAACACTGAAGCTTTCTTT. Protein: CATGILNTEAFF.

This clonotype has a count of ten or more. The chain links TRBV12-3 or TRBV12-4 to TRBJ1-1; D may be TRBD1 (6 bases). There are 15 residues in the CDR3. Trimming took off 4 bases at V and 0 bases at J, with 12 bases between the two ends. CDR3 DNA: TGTGCCAGCAGTTATTCCAGGACAGTGAACACTGAAGCTTTCTTT. Its protein is CASSYSRTVNTEAFF.

This clonotype has a count of ten or more. V and J are TRBV20-1 and TRBJ2-3; 9 nucleotides match TRBD2. V was clipped by 7 bases and J by 5 bases; unmatched bases: 10. Germline V gene lookup returns CDR1 DFQATT and CDR2 SNEGSKA (reference sequence). This CDR3 contains 14 residues. CDR3 sequence (DNA): TGCAGTGTTAACAGCGGGGGGTTTGGAGATACGCAGTATTTT. Translating gives CSVNSGGFGDTQYF.

Turning to this clonotype: A much larger clone lies one base from this, so it may be a read error. CDR3 nucleotide sequence: TGTGCCAGCAGCTCGTATCCCTCCTACGAGCAGTGCTTC. It is translated as CASSSYPSYEQCF. The rearrangement uses TRBV7-3 and TRBJ2-7; D unresolved. CDR1 is SGHTA, CDR2 FQGTGA, per germline. This CDR3 is built from 13 residues.

CDR3 loop: CATSSTYTSGGRDEQFF. The CDR3, as DNA: TGTGCCACCAGCAGTACCTATACTAGCGGGGGGAGAGATGAGCAGTTCTTC. The chain combines TRBV15 with TRBJ2-1; 12 positions match TRBD2. J lost 8 bases, V lost 3 bases, and 11 bases had no gene match. The CDR3 has 17 residues. Germline V lookup: CDR1 LNHNV, CDR2 YYDKDF (reference sequence).

At least ten counts were recorded for this clonotype. The chain has TRBV19 and TRBJ1-1; D is uncertain. Germline lookup yields CDR1 LNHDA and CDR2 SQIVND (reference sequence). The germline V and J ends were trimmed by 4 bases and 4 bases, with 10 bases remaining between them. The CDR3 has 13 residues. The CDR3 loop reads CASSTWASTEAFF. CDR3 nucleotide sequence: TGTGCCAGTAGTACATGGGCGTCCACTGAAGCTTTCTTT.

This clonotype was seen more than once but under ten times. The junction and the germline gene differ at one end; a read error may be behind it. This chain links TRBV28 with TRBJ2-7; D gene ambiguous. CDR1 and CDR2 (germline): MDHEN, SYDVKM. The CDR3 extends over 12 amino acids. CDR3 DNA: TGTGCCGCCGGCATCGGGCCCTCGACACCGTGCTTC. Protein sequence: CAAGIGPSTPCF.

This rearrangement joins TRBV19 to TRBJ1-1; 7 nucleotides match TRBD1. V was pared by 6 bases and J by 4 bases, with 11 bases of the junction left unmatched. The CDR3 consists of 15 residues. The germline V gene has CDR1 LNHDA and CDR2 SQIVND (reference sequence). CDR3 sequence: CASSREGGAVTEAFF. CDR3 nucleotide sequence: TGTGCCAGTAGCCGGGAAGGGGGCGCAGTCACTGAAGCTTTCTTT.

The chain recombines TRBV5-1 with TRBJ2-3; D could derive from TRBD1 or TRBD2 (5 bases each). The CDR3 contains 15 residues. Trimming took 3 bases from V and 6 from J, leaving 17 bases between them. Germline lookup yields CDR1 SGHRS and CDR2 YFSETQ. The chain's CDR3 is CASSSRDPAKDTQYF. The CDR3 DNA follows: TGCGCCAGCAGCTCCCGGGACCCCGCGAAGGATACGCAGTATTTT.

This clonotype was found a few times. The rearrangement links TRBV19 to TRBJ2-1; possible D gene TRBD2, 7 bases. The V and J ends lost 3 bases and 6 bases respectively, with 12 bases between them. This CDR3 comprises 14 residues. Germline loops: CDR1 LNHDA, CDR2 SQIVND (reference sequence). As DNA, the CDR3 is TGTGCCAGTAGTATCGGGGGGCCTTCCAATGAGCAGTTCTTC. This encodes CASSIGGPSNEQFF.